The 22 T cell receptor beta chains given below trace back to one sample, sequenced in a study of blood T cell repertoires in COVID-19. TCRdb's table, derived via immunoSEQ multiplex PCR, lists solely in-frame clones and lacks some. The sample has around 57,000 clones; 75% to 90% are singletons. Sequencing was performed on peripheral blood. These receptors were collected from a human donor with active COVID-19. The donor label of this sample is uncertain.

The chain links TRBV10-2 to TRBJ2-7; unclear D gene. The CDR3 has 14 residues. Germline V CDR1 and CDR2: WSHSY, SAAADI. Trimming left V 3 bases short and J 2 bases short, with 11 bases between. The CDR3: CASSDAGVAYEQYF. CDR3 sequence (DNA): TGCGCCAGCAGTGATGCCGGTGTCGCCTACGAGCAGTACTTC.

The rearrangement joins TRBV5-5 to TRBJ2-5; the match to TRBD2 covers 12 bases. This CDR3 has 17 residues. Trimming removed 0 bases from V and 4 bases from J; junction bases left unmatched: 7. Germline V lookup: CDR1 SGHKS, CDR2 YYEKEE (reference sequence). CDR3 nucleotide sequence: TGTGCCAGCAGCTTGGCCCGACTAGCGGGAGCACGAGAGACCCAGTACTTC. Its translation: CASSLARLAGARETQYF.

This chain joins TRBV2 and TRBJ2-3, with 7 bases fitting TRBD1. There are 15 residues in the CDR3. Germline assignment: CDR1 SNHLY and CDR2 FYNNEI. Losses at the gene ends were 6 bases for V and 6 bases for J; bases not matched to a gene: 12. CDR3 nucleotides: TGTGCCAGCAGCGCACGACAGGGATTTTTCGATACGCAGTATTTT. Protein product: CASSARQGFFDTQYF. The whole variable domain, filled in from reference TRBV2 and TRBJ2-3, reads EPEVTQTPSHQVTQMGQEVILRCVPISNHLYFYWYRQILGQKVEFLVSFYNNEISEKSEIFDDQFSVERPDGSNFTLKIRSTKLEDSAMYFCASSARQGFFDTQYFGPGTRLTVL.

V gene TRBV30 combines with J gene TRBJ1-6; 8 nucleotides match TRBD1. Germline V gives CDR1 GTSNPN, CDR2 SVGIG (reference sequence). The V segment lost 2 bases and the J segment 10 bases; nucleotides outside the gene matches: 7. This CDR3 spans 14 amino acids. The CDR3 spells CAWSPRQGRSPLHF. In DNA, the CDR3 is TGTGCCTGGAGTCCCCGACAGGGGCGGTCACCCCTCCACTTT.

The chain recombines TRBV4-1 with TRBJ2-7, with 9 nucleotides matching TRBD1. The length of the CDR3 is 15 residues. V lost 6 bases to trimming and J lost 0 bases; unmatched junction nucleotides: 6. CDR1 and CDR2 from the germline V gene are MGHRA and YSYEKL. CDR3 amino acids: CASSPPGQGSYEQYF. CDR3 DNA: TGCGCCAGCAGTCCGCCGGGACAGGGCTCCTACGAGCAGTACTTC.

J is TRBJ1-6 and V is TRBV4-3; 7 bases are shared with TRBD1. V trimming: 1 base; J trimming: 9 bases; junction bases outside the gene matches: 12. The CDR3 is 17 amino acids. The germline V gene encodes CDR1 LGHNA and CDR2 YSLEER. The CDR3 reads CASSQGKGAGVFSPLHF. CDR3 DNA: TGCGCCAGCAGCCAAGGCAAGGGGGCAGGCGTTTTTTCACCCCTCCACTTT.

Concerning this clone: The germline gene is not matched at one end of the junction; a read error may be the cause. This sequence joins TRBV7-7 and TRBJ2-5, with TRBD2 matching over 8 bases. Germline lookup yields CDR1 SSHAT and CDR2 FNYEAQ (reference sequence). CDR3 length equals 18 residues. CDR3 loop: CASSYGLAGHSSQETQYF. The CDR3 region has the DNA TGTGCTAGCAGCTACGGACTAGCCGGGCACTCTTCCCAAGAGACCCAGTACTTC.

This clone appeared once. This rearrangement joins TRBV27 to TRBJ2-7, with D tentatively TRBD2 (7 bases). CDR1 MNHEY and CDR2 SMNVEV come from the germline V gene (reference sequence). Trimming shortened V by 2 bases and J by 4 bases, and 12 bases separated the two germline ends. This CDR3 has 14 amino acids. The DNA for the CDR3 is TGTGCCAGCAGTTTAGGGGGGGCTGGTTACGAGCAGTACTTC. This gives the protein CASSLGGAGYEQYF.

The rearrangement links TRBV5-1 to TRBJ2-7; 7 bases align to TRBD2. The CDR3 contains 15 residues. V trimming: 0 bases; J trimming: 2 bases; junction bases outside the gene matches: 5. Germline values: CDR1 SGHRS, CDR2 YFSETQ. For the CDR3, the DNA is TGCGCCAGCAGCTTGGAAGGGGACTACACCTACGAGCAGTACTTC. It yields the protein CASSLEGDYTYEQYF.

This chain links TRBV19 with TRBJ1-2, with 9 positions matching TRBD1. There are 14 residues in the CDR3. V was clipped by 3 bases and J by 6 bases; unmatched bases: 5. Germline V CDR1 and CDR2: LNHDA, SQIVND (reference sequence). CDR3 amino acids: CASSMGQGFDGYTF. In nucleotides, the CDR3 is TGTGCCAGTAGTATGGGACAGGGATTCGATGGCTACACCTTC. Based on the CDR3 plus reference TRBV19 and TRBJ1-2, the full variable domain is DGGITQSPKYLFRKEGQNVTLSCEQNLNHDAMYWYRQDPGQGLRLIYYSQIVNDFQKGDIAEGYSVSREKKESFPLTVTSAQKNPTAFYLCASSMGQGFDGYTFGSGTRLTVV.

The rearrangement links TRBV21-1 to TRBJ2-3; the listed D gene, TRBD2, was not tested against the DNA. TRBV21-1 is assigned pseudogene status. There are 16 residues in the CDR3. CDR3 bases: TGTGCCAGCAGCAAAGGTGCGGGAGGGGGGACAGATACGCAGTATTTT. Its translation: CASSKGAGGGTDTQYF.

The J gene is TRBJ1-2, the V gene TRBV27, with a possible D match to TRBD1 (6 bases). Per germline, CDR1 MNHEY and CDR2 SMNVEV (reference sequence). Trimming took 2 bases from V and 4 from J, leaving 8 bases between them. This CDR3 spans 13 amino acids. The CDR3 DNA reads as TGTGCCAGCAGTTTAGACAGGAGCTATGGCTACACCTTC. Translation gives CASSLDRSYGYTF.

This chain uses TRBV9 with TRBJ2-1, with D perhaps matching TRBD2 (6 bases). Looked up from germline, CDR1 is SGDLS and CDR2 is YYNGEE. The CDR3 consists of 16 residues. Trimming cost V 0 bases and J 8 bases, with 18 bases left between them. DNA of the CDR3: TGTGCCAGCAGCGTAGGCGGAGGAGGGGTCTTATATGAGCAGTTCTTC. Encoded protein: CASSVGGGGVLYEQFF.

This chain connects TRBV18 to TRBJ2-7; 11 bases line up with TRBD2. Unmatched junction bases numbered 1, after V lost 3 bases and J lost 3 bases. Looked up from germline, CDR1 is KGHSH and CDR2 is LQKENI. The CDR3 has 14 residues. Here the CDR3 DNA reads TGTGCCAGCTCACCCGGACTAGCGGGCTACGAGCAGTACTTC. Amino acids: CASSPGLAGYEQYF.

The V call is TRBV4-1, the J call TRBJ1-1; D is uncertain. The V and J ends lost 4 bases and 1 base respectively, with 22 bases between them. The germline V gene has CDR1 MGHRA and CDR2 YSYEKL. This CDR3 has 18 residues. The CDR3 DNA sequence: TGCGCCAGCAGCCTATACACAGTCACGGCCGGTGGGAACACTGAAGCTTTCTTT. This translates into CASSLYTVTAGGNTEAFF.

V usage is TRBV5-5 and J usage is TRBJ2-2, with TRBD2 as a possible D gene (7 bases). CDR1 is SGHKS, CDR2 YYEKEE, per germline (reference sequence). Trimming shortened V by 6 bases and J by 5 bases, and 14 bases separated the two germline ends. CDR3 length: 14 amino acids. The CDR3 DNA reads TGTGCCAGCAATGCGGGGGCCGGGACCGGGGAGCTGTTTTTT. Amino acid sequence: CASNAGAGTGELFF.

The chain recombines TRBV7-9 with TRBJ1-3; possible D gene TRBD1, 5 bases. Trimming removed 5 bases at V and 0 bases at J, with 8 bases between. Germline values: CDR1 SEHNR, CDR2 FQNEAQ (reference sequence). CDR3 size: 14 residues. The CDR3: CASSPTDSGNTIYF. CDR3 nucleotide sequence: TGTGCCAGCAGCCCGACAGACTCTGGAAACACCATATATTTT.

The chain couples TRBV19 to TRBJ2-1, with 10 bases that match TRBD1. Per the germline V gene, CDR1 is LNHDA and CDR2 is SQIVND (reference sequence). The CDR3 covers 15 residues. The trim removed 4 bases at V and 4 bases at J, leaving 4 bases unmatched. The CDR3 region is CASSRDRGLYNEQFF. CDR3 nucleotide sequence: TGTGCCAGTAGTAGAGACAGGGGGCTTTACAATGAGCAGTTCTTC.

This clone appeared a few times. V is TRBV5-8 and J is TRBJ2-7, with D uncertain. CDR3 length: 13 residues. Germline V CDR1 and CDR2: SGHTS, YDEGEE. Trimming took off 0 bases at V and 1 base at J, with 5 bases between the two ends. The CDR3 nucleotides read TGTGCCAGCAGCTTGGATATGTCCTACGAGCAGTACTTC. This gives the protein CASSLDMSYEQYF.

This clone has only one observation. The rearrangement joins TRBV28 to TRBJ2-7; 9 positions match TRBD1. CDR3 length equals 16 residues. The junction had 17 bases not matched to a gene; V was cut back by 8 bases and J by 6 bases. CDR1 MDHEN and CDR2 SYDVKM come from the germline V gene. The CDR3 DNA sequence: TGTGCCAGCCCCCCGGCCCTGGGACAGGGTACGGGCGAGCAGTACTTC. Translating it yields CASPPALGQGTGEQYF.

V gene TRBV6-5 combines with J gene TRBJ2-7; TRBD1 agrees at 11 bases. CDR1 MNHEY and CDR2 SVGAGI come from the germline V gene. This CDR3 is built from 13 residues. The ends lost 6 bases at V and 7 bases at J; junction bases unmatched: 5. Written as DNA, the CDR3 is TGTGCCAGCAGCGGACAGGGGGCTCAAGAGCAGTACTTC. Translated, it gives CASSGQGAQEQYF.

The V and J genes are TRBV5-1 and TRBJ1-5; D remains unclear. V was shortened by 0 bases and J by 3 bases, with 19 bases between the two germline ends. Germline V gene data show CDR1 as SGHRS and CDR2 as YFSETQ. This CDR3 has 18 amino acids. CDR3 sequence reads: CASSLGPLRTGDNQPQHF. In nucleotides, the CDR3 is TGCGCCAGCAGCTTGGGGCCCCTTCGGACGGGAGACAATCAGCCCCAGCATTTT.